This TCR beta chain emerged from a study of T cell changes during pregnancy in multiple sclerosis. This clone appeared a single time. Trimming pared 8 bases from V and 8 bases from J, leaving 14 bases between. CDR1 is LNHDA and CDR2 is SQIVND in the germline V gene (reference sequence). The CDR3 has 12 amino acids. Sequenced by immunoSEQ multiplex PCR; TCRdb stores in-frame clones only, minus some. This sample has about 120,000 clones, with roughly 92% found just once. The J gene is TRBJ2-3, the V gene TRBV19; D is ambiguous. Source: peripheral blood, taken before pregnancy. The receptor's source is a female donor with multiple sclerosis, enrolled in a pregnancy study. The CDR3 spells CASEKSSGTQYF. The CDR3 nucleotides read TGTGCCAGTGAAAAATCGTCCGGTACGCAGTATTTT.